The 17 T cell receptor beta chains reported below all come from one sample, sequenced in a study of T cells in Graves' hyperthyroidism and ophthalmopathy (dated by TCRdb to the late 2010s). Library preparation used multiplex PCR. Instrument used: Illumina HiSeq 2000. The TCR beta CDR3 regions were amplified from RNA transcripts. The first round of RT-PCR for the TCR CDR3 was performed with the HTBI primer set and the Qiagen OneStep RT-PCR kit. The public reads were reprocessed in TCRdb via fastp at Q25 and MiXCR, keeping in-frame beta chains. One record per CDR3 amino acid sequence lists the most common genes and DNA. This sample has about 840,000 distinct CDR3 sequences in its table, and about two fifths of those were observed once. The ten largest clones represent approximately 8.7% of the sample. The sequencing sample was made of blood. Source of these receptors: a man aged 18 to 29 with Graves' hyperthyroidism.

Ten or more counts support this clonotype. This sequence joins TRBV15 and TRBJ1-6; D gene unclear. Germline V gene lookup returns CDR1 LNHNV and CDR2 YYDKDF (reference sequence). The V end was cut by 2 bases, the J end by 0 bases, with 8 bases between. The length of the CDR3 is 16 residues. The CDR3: CATSRSGGSYNSPLHF. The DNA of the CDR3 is TGTGCCACCAGCAGATCAGGTGGCTCCTATAATTCACCCCTCCACTTT.

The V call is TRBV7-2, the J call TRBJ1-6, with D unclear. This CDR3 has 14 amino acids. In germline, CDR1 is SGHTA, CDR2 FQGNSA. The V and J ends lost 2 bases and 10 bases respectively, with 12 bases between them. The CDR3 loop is CASSLKSSGSPLHF. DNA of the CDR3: TGTGCCAGCAGCTTAAAGTCGTCAGGATCACCCCTCCACTTT.

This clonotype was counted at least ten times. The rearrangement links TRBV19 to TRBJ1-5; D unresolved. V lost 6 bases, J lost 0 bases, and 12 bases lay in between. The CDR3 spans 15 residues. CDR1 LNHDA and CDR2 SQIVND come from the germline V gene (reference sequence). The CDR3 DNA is TGTGCCAGTAGCTCCGACACTGGTAGCAATCAGCCCCAGCATTTT. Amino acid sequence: CASSSDTGSNQPQHF.

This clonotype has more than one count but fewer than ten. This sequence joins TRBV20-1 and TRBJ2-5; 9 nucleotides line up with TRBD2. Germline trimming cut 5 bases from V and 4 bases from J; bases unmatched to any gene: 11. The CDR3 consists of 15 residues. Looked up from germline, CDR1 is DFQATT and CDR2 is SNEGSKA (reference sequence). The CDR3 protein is CSAAGGDARGETQYF. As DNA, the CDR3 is TGCAGTGCTGCGGGGGGGGATGCTCGGGGAGAGACCCAGTACTTC.

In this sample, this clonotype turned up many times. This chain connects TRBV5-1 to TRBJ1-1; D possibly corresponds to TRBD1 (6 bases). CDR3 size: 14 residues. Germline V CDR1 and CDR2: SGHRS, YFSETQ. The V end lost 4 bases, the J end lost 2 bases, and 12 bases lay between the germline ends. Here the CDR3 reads CASSARDTNTEAFF. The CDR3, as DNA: TGCGCCAGCAGCGCCAGGGACACCAACACTGAAGCTTTCTTT.

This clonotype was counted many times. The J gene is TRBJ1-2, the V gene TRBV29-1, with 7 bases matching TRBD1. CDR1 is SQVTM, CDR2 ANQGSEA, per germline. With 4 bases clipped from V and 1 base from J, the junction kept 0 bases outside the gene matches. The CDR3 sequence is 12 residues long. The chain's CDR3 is CSVGDSNYGYTF. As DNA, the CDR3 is TGCAGCGTTGGGGACAGTAACTATGGCTACACCTTC.

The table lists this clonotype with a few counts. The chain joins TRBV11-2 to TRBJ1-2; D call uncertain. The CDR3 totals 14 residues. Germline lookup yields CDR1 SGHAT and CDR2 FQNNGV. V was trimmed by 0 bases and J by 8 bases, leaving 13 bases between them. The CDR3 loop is CASSLEDASGGYTF. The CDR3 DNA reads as TGTGCCAGCAGCTTAGAAGACGCGAGTGGCGGCTACACCTTC.

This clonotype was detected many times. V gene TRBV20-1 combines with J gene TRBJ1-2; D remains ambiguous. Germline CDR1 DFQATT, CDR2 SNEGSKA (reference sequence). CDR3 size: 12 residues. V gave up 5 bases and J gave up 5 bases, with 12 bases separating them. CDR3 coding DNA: TGCAGTGCTTCCGCGGGCCAATATGGCTACACCTTC. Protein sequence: CSASAGQYGYTF.

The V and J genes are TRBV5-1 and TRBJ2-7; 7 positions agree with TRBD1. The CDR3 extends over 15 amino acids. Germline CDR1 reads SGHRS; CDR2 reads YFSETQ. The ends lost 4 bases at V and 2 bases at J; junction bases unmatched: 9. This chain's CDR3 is CASSLGTAPTYEQYF. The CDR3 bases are TGCGCCAGCAGCCTCGGGACAGCTCCTACCTACGAGCAGTACTTC. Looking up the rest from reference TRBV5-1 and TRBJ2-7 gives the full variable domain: KAGVTQTPRYLIKTRGQQVTLSCSPISGHRSVSWYQQTPGQGLQFLFEYFSETQRNKGNFPGRFSGRQFSNSRSEMNVSTLELGDSALYLCASSLGTAPTYEQYFGPGTRLTVT.

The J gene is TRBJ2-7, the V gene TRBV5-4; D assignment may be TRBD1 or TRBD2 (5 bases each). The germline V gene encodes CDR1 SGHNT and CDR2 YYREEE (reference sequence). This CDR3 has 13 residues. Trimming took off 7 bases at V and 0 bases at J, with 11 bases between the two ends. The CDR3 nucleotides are TGTGCCAGCGAGGGGACGTACTCCTACGAGCAGTACTTC. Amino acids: CASEGTYSYEQYF.

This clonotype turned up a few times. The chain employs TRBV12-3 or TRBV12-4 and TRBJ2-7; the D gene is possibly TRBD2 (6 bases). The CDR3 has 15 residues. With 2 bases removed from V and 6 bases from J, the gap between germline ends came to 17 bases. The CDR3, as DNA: TGTGCCAGCAGTTTATGGAGTAGCGGAGGAGGCGAGCAGTACTTC. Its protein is CASSLWSSGGGEQYF.

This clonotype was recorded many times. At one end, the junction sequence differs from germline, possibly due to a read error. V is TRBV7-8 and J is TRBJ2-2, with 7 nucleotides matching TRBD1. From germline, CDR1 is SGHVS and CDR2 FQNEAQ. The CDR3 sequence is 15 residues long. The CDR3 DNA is TGTGCCAGCCGCTTAGGGGGCCGCGTCACCGGGGAGCTGTTTTTT. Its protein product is CASRLGGRVTGELFF.

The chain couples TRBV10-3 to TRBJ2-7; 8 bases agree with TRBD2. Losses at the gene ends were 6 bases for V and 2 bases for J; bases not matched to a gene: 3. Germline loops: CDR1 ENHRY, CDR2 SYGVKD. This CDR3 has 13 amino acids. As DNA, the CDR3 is TGTGCCATCAGAACGGGGGGGGCCTACGAGCAGTACTTC. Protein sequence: CAIRTGGAYEQYF.

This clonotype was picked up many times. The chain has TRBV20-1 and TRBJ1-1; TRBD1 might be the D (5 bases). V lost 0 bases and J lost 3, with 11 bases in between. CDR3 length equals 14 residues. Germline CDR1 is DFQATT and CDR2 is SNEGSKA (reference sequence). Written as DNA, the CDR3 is TGCAGTGCTAGAGATCGGGGCGGAGACACTGAAGCTTTCTTT. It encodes CSARDRGGDTEAFF.

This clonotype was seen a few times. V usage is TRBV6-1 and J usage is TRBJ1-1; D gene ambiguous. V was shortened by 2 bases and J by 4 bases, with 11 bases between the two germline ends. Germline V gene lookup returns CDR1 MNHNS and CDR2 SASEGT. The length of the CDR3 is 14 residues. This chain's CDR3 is CASSEMSQFTEAFF. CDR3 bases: TGTGCCAGCAGTGAAATGAGTCAGTTCACTGAAGCTTTCTTT.

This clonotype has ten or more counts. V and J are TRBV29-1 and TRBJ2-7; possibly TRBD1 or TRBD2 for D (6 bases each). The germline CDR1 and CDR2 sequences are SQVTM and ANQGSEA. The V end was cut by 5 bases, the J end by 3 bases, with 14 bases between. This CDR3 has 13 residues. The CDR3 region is CSVLGGTHYEQYF. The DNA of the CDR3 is TGCAGCGTTCTAGGAGGGACACACTACGAGCAGTACTTC.

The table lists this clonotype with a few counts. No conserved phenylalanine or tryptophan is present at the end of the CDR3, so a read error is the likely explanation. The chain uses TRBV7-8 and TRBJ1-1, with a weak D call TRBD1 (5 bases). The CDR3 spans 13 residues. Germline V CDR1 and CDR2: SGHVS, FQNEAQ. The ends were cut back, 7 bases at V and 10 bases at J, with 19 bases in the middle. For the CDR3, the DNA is TGTGCCAGCACCGGACACCTCCCGGGGGGAGCTTTCCTT. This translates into CASTGHLPGGAFL.